Sequencing of this TCR beta chain was carried out in a study of cytomegalovirus exposure and HLA in healthy donors. Germline lookup yields CDR1 SQVTM and CDR2 ANQGSEA. The CDR3 covers 14 residues. V trimming: 3 bases; J trimming: 3 bases; junction bases outside the gene matches: 6. PCR was performed using 60 Vbeta and 13 Jbeta primers. Produced via immunoSEQ multiplex PCR; TCRdb's table is partial and in-frame only. The table shows over 200,000 clones, with roughly 87% occurring only once. The gene calls are TRBV29-1 and TRBJ2-7, with 9 bases matching TRBD1. Specimen: PBMCs. The TCR originated in a woman in her 40s in good health and CMV-seropositive. The CDR3 sequence: CSVDSGQGIYEQYF. DNA of the CDR3: TGCAGCGTTGACTCGGGACAGGGTATCTACGAGCAGTACTTC.